This TCR beta chain emerged from a study of T cells in localized non-small cell lung cancer (dated by TCRdb to between 2020 and 2021). About the investigation overall: The study examined T cell repertoires in under 300 patients with early-stage NSCLC and compared tumors with uninvolved tumor-adjacent lungs. All 240 or so NSCLC patients in the cohort were treatment-naive and had localized lung tumors that were resected. NSCLC patients had a mean age of approximately 72 years, and 129 were male and 107 female.

The study at large found these results: Because of the exploratory design, TCR variables were selected using unadjusted p-values without false-discovery rate correction. Longer overall survival was associated with higher blood T cell density, whereas shorter survival was associated with higher adjacent-lung clonality. A median of about 53 of the top 100 tumor clones were detected in paired uninvolved adjacent lung, and 25 to 35 of these tumor clones were also found among the top 100 clones of the paired uninvolved adjacent lung. Multi-region tumor sequencing was not performed, so intratumor heterogeneity could not be excluded. Uninvolved tumor-adjacent lung showed the highest T cell clonality, higher than tumor, which suggests more focused antigenic responses in the uninvolved tumor-adjacent lung.

The immunoSEQ Assay was used to sequence TCR beta CDR3 regions from DNA. The source study handled its data this way. T cell density was computed as TCR beta template counts normalized to usable DNA estimated by amplifying housekeeping genes. Richness was estimated with the preseqR package, extrapolating to 400,000 templates for PBMC samples and 120,000 templates for tissue samples. Clonality was calculated as one minus Pielou's evenness. To identify tissue-enriched TCRs, differential abundance testing was run on productive amino-acid clonotypes with a minimum total count of 5 and an alpha of 0.1. The Jaccard Index and the Morisita Overlap Index were used to measure repertoire overlap between compartments. GLIPH grouped TCR beta CDR3s together with public tetramer-defined viral CDR3s, and a viral motif had to include at least three viral sequences and also show V-gene enrichment. Held by TCRdb, this immuneACCESS table contains in-frame sequences only and omits some clones. Under half of the omission traces to an unresolved V gene where checked; the cause of the rest is unknown. V and J calls and clone size are as listed in that table; D and trimming were resolved from the DNA. In all, the sample holds roughly 76,000 clones, and over 60% of those were seen once. The ten largest clones capture over 15% of the sample.

At diagnosis, tumor, uninvolved tumor-adjacent lung and peripheral blood were collected and then preserved as a mix of FFPE and fresh-frozen material. For TCR repertoire profiling, the blood samples were analyzed as peripheral blood mononuclear cells. Remarks on this clone: Its antigen is unknown. Nothing much larger sits one base from this clone, and base qualities are not available.

The germline V gene supplies CDR1 SGHTA and CDR2 FQGTGA. Counted from cysteine to phenylalanine, this CDR3 has 13 amino acids. The only DNA kept is the CDR3, 39 bases in frame from the first base. The junction carries 11 bases between V and J, which are trimmed by 2 bases and 7 bases respectively. This sequence originates from a man aged 40 to 75 with stage II squamous cell lung carcinoma. The sequence is built from TRBV7-3 and TRBJ1-2; no confident D gene assignment can be made. Here the sequenced sample was PBMCs, taken before any cancer treatment. Read as DNA, the sequence is TGTGCCAGCAGCTTATCCCCGGGAGGTGGCTACACCTTC. It translates to CASSLSPGGGYTF.